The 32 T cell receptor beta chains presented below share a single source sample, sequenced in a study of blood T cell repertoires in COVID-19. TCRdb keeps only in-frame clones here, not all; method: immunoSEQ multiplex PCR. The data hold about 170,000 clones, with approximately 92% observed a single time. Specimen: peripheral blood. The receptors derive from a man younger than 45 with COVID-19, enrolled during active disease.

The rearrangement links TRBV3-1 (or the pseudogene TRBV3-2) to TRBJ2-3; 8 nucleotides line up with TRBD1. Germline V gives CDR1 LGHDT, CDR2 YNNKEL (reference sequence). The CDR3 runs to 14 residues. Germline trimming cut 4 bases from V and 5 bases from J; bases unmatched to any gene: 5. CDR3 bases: TGTGCCAGCAGCCTTGGACAGGGAAAAGATACGCAGTATTTT. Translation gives CASSLGQGKDTQYF.

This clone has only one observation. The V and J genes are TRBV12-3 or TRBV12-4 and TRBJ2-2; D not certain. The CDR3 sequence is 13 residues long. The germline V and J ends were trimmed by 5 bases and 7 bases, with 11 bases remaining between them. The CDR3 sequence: CASSLLPVGELFF. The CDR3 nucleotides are TGTGCCAGCAGTCTCCTGCCAGTCGGGGAGCTGTTTTTT.

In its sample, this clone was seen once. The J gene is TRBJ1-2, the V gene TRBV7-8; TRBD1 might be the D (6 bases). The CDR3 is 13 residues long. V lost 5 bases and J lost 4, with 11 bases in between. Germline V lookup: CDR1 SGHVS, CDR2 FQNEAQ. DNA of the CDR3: TGTGCCAGCAGCCCACAGGGCCGCTATGGCTACACCTTC. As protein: CASSPQGRYGYTF.

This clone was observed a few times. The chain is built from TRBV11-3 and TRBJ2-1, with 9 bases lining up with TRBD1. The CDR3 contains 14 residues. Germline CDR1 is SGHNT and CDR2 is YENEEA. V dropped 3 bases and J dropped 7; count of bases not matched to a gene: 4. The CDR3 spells CASSFDRGKNEQFF. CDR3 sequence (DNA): TGTGCCAGCAGCTTTGACAGGGGGAAGAATGAGCAGTTCTTC.

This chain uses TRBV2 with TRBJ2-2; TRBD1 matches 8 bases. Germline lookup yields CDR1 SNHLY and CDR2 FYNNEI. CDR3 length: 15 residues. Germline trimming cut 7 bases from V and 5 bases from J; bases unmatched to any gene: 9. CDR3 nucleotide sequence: TGTGCCAGCACAAGGACAGGGAAAGGGACCGGGGAGCTGTTTTTT. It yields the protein CASTRTGKGTGELFF.

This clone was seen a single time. CDR3 region: CASSLMPGVAFF. The CDR3 DNA reads as TGTGCCAGCAGCTTAATGCCTGGAGTAGCTTTCTTT. V and J are TRBV7-2 and TRBJ1-1; D not certain. V gave up 2 bases and J gave up 10 bases, with 11 bases separating them. The CDR3 has 12 amino acids. Germline V gene lookup returns CDR1 SGHTA and CDR2 FQGNSA.

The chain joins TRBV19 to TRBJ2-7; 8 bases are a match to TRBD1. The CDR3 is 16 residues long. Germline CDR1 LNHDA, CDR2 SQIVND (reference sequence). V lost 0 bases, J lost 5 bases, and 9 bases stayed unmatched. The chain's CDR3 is CASSIEVWTGSHEQYF. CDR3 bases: TGTGCCAGTAGTATAGAAGTCTGGACAGGGTCACACGAGCAGTACTTC.

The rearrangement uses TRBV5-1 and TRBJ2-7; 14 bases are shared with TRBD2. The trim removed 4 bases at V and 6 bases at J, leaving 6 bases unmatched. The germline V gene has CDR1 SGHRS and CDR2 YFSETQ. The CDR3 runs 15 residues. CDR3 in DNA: TGCGCCAGCAGCGGGACTAGCGGGAGAGAAGCCGAGCAGTACTTC. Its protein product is CASSGTSGREAEQYF. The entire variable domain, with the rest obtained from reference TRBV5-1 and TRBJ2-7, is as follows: KAGVTQTPRYLIKTRGQQVTLSCSPISGHRSVSWYQQTPGQGLQFLFEYFSETQRNKGNFPGRFSGRQFSNSRSEMNVSTLELGDSALYLCASSGTSGREAEQYFGPGTRLTVT.

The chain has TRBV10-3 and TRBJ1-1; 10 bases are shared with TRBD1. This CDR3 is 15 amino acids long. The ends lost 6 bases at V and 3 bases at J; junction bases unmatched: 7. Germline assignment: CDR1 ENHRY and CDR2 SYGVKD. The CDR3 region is CAIRGRQGADTEAFF. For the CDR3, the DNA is TGTGCCATCAGGGGACGACAGGGGGCAGACACTGAAGCTTTCTTT.

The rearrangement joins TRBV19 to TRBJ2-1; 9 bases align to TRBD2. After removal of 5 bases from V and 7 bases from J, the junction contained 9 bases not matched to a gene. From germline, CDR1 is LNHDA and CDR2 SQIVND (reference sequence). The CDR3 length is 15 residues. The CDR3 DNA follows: TGTGCCAGTAGTCCTTCTAGCGGGATGTTGAATGAGCAGTTCTTC. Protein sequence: CASSPSSGMLNEQFF.

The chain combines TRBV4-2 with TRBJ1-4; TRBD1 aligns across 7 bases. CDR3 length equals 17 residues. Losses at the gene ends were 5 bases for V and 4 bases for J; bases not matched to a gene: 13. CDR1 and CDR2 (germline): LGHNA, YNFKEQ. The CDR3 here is CASSSKWTGGDNEKLFF. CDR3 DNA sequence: TGTGCCAGCAGCTCCAAATGGACAGGAGGTGATAATGAAAAACTGTTTTTT.

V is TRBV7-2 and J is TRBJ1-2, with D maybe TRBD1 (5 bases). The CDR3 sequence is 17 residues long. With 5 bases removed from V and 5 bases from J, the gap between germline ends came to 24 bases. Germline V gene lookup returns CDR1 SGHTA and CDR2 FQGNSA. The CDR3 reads CASSLGGSVQGAYGYTF. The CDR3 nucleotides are TGTGCCAGCAGCCTAGGAGGTTCGGTCCAGGGTGCGTATGGCTACACCTTC.

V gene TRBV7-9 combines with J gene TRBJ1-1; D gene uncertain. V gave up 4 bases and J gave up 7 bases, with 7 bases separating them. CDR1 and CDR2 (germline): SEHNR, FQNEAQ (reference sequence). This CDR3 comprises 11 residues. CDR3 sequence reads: CASSSNFEAFF. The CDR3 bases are TGTGCCAGCAGCTCCAATTTTGAAGCTTTCTTT.

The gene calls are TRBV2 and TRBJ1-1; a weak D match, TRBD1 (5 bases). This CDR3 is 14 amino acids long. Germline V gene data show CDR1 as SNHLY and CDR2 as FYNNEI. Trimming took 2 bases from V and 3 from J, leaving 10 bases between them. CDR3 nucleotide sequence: TGTGCCAGCAGTGAACTGACGGGGGACACTGAAGCTTTCTTT. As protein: CASSELTGDTEAFF.

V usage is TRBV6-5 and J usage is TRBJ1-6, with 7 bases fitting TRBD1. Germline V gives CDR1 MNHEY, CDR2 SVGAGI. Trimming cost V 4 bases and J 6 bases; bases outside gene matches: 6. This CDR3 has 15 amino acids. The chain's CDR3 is CASSLAGTANSPLHF. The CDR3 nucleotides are TGTGCCAGCAGTTTGGCCGGGACAGCTAATTCACCCCTCCACTTT.

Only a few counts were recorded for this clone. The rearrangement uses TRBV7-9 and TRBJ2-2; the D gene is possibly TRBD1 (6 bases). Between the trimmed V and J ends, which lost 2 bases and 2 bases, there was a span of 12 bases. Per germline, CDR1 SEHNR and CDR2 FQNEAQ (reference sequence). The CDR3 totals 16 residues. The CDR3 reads CASSLLDRTNTGELFF. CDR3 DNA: TGTGCCAGCAGCTTACTAGACAGGACCAACACCGGGGAGCTGTTTTTT.

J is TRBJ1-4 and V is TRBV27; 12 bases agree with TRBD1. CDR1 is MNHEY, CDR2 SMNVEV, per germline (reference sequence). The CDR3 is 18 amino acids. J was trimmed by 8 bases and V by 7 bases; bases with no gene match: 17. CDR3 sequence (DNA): TGTGCCAGCACTTTTTTTACCGGGACAGGGGGCTTCAGGGAAAAACTGTTTTTT. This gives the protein CASTFFTGTGGFREKLFF.

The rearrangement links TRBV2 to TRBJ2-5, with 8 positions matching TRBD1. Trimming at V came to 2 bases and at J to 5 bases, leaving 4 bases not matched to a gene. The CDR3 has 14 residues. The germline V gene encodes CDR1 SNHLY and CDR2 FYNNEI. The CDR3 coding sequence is TGTGCCAGCAGTGAACAGGGGGCGTGGGAGACCCAGTACTTC. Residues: CASSEQGAWETQYF. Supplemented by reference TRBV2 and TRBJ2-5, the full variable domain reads EPEVTQTPSHQVTQMGQEVILRCVPISNHLYFYWYRQILGQKVEFLVSFYNNEISEKSEIFDDQFSVERPDGSNFTLKIRSTKLEDSAMYFCASSEQGAWETQYFGPGTRLLVL.

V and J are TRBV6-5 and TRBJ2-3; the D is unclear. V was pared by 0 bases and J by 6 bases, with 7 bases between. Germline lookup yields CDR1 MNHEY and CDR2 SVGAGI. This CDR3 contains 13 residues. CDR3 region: CASSYSRIDTQYF. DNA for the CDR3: TGTGCCAGCAGTTACTCCAGAATCGATACGCAGTATTTT.

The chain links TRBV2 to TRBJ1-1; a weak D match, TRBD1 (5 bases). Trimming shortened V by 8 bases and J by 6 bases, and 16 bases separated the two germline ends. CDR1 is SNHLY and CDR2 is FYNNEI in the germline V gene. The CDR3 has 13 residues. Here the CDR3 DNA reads TGTGCCAGCGGCAGCGGGTGGGGCGCTGAAGCTTTCTTT. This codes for CASGSGWGAEAFF.

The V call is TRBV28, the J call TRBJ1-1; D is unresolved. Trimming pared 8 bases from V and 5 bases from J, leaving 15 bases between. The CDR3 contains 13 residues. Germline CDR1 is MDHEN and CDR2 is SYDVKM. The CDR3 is CASSTQSVTEAFF. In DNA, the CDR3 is TGTGCCAGCTCTACCCAATCGGTGACTGAAGCTTTCTTT.

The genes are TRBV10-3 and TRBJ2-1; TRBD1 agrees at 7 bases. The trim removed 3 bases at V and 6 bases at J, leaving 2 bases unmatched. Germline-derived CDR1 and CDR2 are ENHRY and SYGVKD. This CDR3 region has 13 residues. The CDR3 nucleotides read TGTGCCATCAGTGAATCAGGGGGCAATGAGCAGTTCTTC. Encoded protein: CAISESGGNEQFF.

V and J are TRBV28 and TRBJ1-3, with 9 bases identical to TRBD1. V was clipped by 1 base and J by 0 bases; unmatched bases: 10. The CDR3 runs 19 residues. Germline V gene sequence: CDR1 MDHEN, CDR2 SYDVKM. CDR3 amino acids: CASSLLMGGQGLSGNTIYF. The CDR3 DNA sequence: TGTGCCAGCAGTTTATTAATGGGGGGACAGGGCCTCTCTGGAAACACCATATATTTT. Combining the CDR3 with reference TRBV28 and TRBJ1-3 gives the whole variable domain DVKVTQSSRYLVKRTGEKVFLECVQDMDHENMFWYRQDPGLGLRLIYFSYDVKMKEKGDIPEGYSVSREKKERFSLILESASTNQTSMYLCASSLLMGGQGLSGNTIYFGEGSWLTVV.

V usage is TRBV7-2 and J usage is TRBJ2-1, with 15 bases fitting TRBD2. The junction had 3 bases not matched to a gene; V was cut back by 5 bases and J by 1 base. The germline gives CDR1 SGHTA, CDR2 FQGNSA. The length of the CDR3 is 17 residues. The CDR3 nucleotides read TGTGCCAGCAGCCTCGGGACTAGCGGGGGGTCCTACAATGAGCAGTTCTTC. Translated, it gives CASSLGTSGGSYNEQFF.

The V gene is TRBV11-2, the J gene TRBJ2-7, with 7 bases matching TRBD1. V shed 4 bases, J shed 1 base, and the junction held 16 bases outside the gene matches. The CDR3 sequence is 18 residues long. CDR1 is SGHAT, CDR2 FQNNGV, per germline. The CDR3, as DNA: TGTGCCAGCAGCTCCCGTGAGGATTCGGGACAGAATTCCTACGAGCAGTACTTC. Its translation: CASSSREDSGQNSYEQYF.

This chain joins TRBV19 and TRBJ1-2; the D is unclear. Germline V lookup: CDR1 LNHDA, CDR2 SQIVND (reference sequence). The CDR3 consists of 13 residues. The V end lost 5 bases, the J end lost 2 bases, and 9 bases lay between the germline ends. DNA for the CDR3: TGTGCCAGTAGTGCGGCGGGAAACTATGGCTACACCTTC. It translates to CASSAAGNYGYTF.

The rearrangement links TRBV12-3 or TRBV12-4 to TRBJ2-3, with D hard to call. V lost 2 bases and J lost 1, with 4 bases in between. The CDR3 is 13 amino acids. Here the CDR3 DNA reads TGTGCCAGCAGTTTACAGGGCACAGATACGCAGTATTTT. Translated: CASSLQGTDTQYF.

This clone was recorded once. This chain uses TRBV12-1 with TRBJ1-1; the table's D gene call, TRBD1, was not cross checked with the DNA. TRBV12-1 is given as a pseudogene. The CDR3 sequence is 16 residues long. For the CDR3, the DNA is TGTGCCAGCAGCAAAGCCGGGACAGGGGGGGGTAGTGAAGCTTTCTTT. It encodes CASSKAGTGGGSEAFF.

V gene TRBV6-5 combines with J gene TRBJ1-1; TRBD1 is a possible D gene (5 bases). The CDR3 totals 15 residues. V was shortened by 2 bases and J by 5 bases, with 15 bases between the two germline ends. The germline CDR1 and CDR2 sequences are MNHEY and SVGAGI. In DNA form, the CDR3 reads TGTGCCAGCAGTTACGGAGGGCGCGGGGGGACTGAAGCTTTCTTT. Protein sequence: CASSYGGRGGTEAFF.

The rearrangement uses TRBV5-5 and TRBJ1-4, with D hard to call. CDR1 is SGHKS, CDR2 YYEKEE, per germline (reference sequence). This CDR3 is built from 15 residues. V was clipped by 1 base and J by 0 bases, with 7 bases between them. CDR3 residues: CASSLFRATNEKLFF. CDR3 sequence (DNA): TGTGCCAGCAGCTTGTTCCGGGCAACTAATGAAAAACTGTTTTTT.

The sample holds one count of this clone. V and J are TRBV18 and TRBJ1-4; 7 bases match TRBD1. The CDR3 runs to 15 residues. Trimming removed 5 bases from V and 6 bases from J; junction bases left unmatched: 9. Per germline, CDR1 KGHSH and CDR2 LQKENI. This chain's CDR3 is CASSTAGGEYEKLFF. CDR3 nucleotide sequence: TGTGCCAGCTCAACAGCAGGGGGAGAGTATGAAAAACTGTTTTTT.

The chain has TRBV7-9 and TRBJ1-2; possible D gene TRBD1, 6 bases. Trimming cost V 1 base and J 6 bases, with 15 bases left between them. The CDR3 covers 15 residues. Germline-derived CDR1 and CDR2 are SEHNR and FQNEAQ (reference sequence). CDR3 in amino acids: CASSLVGGDKNGYTF. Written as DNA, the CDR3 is TGTGCCAGCAGCTTAGTTGGGGGGGACAAAAATGGCTACACCTTC.